These T cell receptor beta chains were read from a single sample in a study of control samples from healthy donors and cancer patients. Generated by immunoSEQ multiplex PCR, the TCRdb table keeps only in-frame clones and is missing some. This sample yields about 170,000 clones, of which about 94% are seen a single time; approximately 4% belongs to the top ten. Input material: blood. These receptors all stem from a woman aged 55-69 years in good health. Each CDR3 is given with its conserved first and last residue. The order of the fields is D gene, J gene, V gene, clone size, CDR3 DNA, CDR3 protein. D genes are given only for firm matches. Expanded clones get a size class; other rows say once, few or many, or leave the size out.

d_gene: TRBD1; j_gene: TRBJ1-5; v_gene: TRBV5-6; abundance: -; CDR3nt: TGTGCCAGCAGCGGACAGGGGTGGGATCAGCCCCAGCATTTT; CDR3aa: CASSGQGWDQPQHF
d_gene: -; j_gene: TRBJ1-2; v_gene: TRBV4-1; abundance: -; CDR3nt: TGCGCCAGCAGCCAAGCCATGAATAGGAAAGATGGCTACACCTTC; CDR3aa: CASSQAMNRKDGYTF
d_gene: -; j_gene: TRBJ2-3; v_gene: TRBV15; abundance: -; CDR3nt: TGTGCCACCAGCAGTGGAGCAAGCACAGATACGCAGTATTTT; CDR3aa: CATSSGASTDTQYF
d_gene: -; j_gene: TRBJ2-3; v_gene: TRBV20-1; abundance: -; CDR3nt: TGCAGTGCTATCGGCACAGATACGCAGTATTTT; CDR3aa: CSAIGTDTQYF
d_gene: -; j_gene: TRBJ1-4; v_gene: TRBV6-2/TRBV6-3; abundance: -; CDR3nt: TGTGCCAGCAGTTACCCGGGGGCGCGTGAAAAACTGTTTTTT; CDR3aa: CASSYPGAREKLFF
d_gene: -; j_gene: TRBJ1-2; v_gene: TRBV7-2; abundance: -; CDR3nt: TGTGCCAGCAGCTGGGACAATAACTATGGCTACACCTTC; CDR3aa: CASSWDNNYGYTF
d_gene: -; j_gene: TRBJ2-1; v_gene: TRBV7-3; abundance: -; CDR3nt: TGTGCCAGCAGCTCAACGTTCGCTGGGACGTGGGAGCAGTTCTTC; CDR3aa: CASSSTFAGTWEQFF
d_gene: -; j_gene: TRBJ1-1; v_gene: TRBV25-1; abundance: -; CDR3nt: TGTGCCAGCAGTGAATATTCGGGGTATGGCACTGAAGCTTTCTTT; CDR3aa: CASSEYSGYGTEAFF
d_gene: -; j_gene: TRBJ2-1; v_gene: TRBV7-2; abundance: once; CDR3nt: TGTGCCAGCAGCAGTGACCTAGCTTCCTACAATGAGCAGTTCTTC; CDR3aa: CASSSDLASYNEQFF
d_gene: -; j_gene: TRBJ1-1; v_gene: TRBV12-5; abundance: -; CDR3nt: TGTGCTAGTGGTTTGGTAATGCGGCAGGGTCCTACTACGAACACTGAAGCTTTCTTT; CDR3aa: CASGLVMRQGPTTNTEAFF
d_gene: -; j_gene: TRBJ1-3; v_gene: TRBV12-5; abundance: few; CDR3nt: TGTGCTAGTGGATCACCCGGAAACACCATATATTTT; CDR3aa: CASGSPGNTIYF
d_gene: TRBD1; j_gene: TRBJ1-3; v_gene: TRBV5-1; abundance: -; CDR3nt: TGCGCCAGCAGCTTTCGACCCCCGGGACAGCAGTACGCCACCATATATTTT; CDR3aa: CASSFRPPGQQYATIYF
d_gene: TRBD2; j_gene: TRBJ2-3; v_gene: TRBV2; abundance: -; CDR3nt: TGTGCCAGCAGTGAAAGGCCAGCGGGGGACACAGATACGCAGTATTTT; CDR3aa: CASSERPAGDTDTQYF
d_gene: -; j_gene: TRBJ1-1; v_gene: TRBV25-1; abundance: -; CDR3nt: TGTGCCAGCAGTGAGGGACGGCCGAACACTGAAGCTTTCTTT; CDR3aa: CASSEGRPNTEAFF
d_gene: -; j_gene: TRBJ1-2; v_gene: TRBV4-3; abundance: -; CDR3nt: TGCGCCAGCAGCCAAGATTGGGGAGCAAACTATGGCTACACCTTC; CDR3aa: CASSQDWGANYGYTF
d_gene: -; j_gene: TRBJ2-1; v_gene: TRBV10-1; abundance: -; CDR3nt: TGCGCCAGCAGTGATGGCCACAATGAGCAGTTCTTC; CDR3aa: CASSDGHNEQFF
d_gene: -; j_gene: TRBJ1-5; v_gene: TRBV7-7; abundance: once; CDR3nt: TGTGCTAGCAGCTTCGGACAGCCCCGGTTGCCCCAGCATTTT; CDR3aa: CASSFGQPRLPQHF
d_gene: TRBD1; j_gene: TRBJ1-3; v_gene: TRBV5-6; abundance: -; CDR3nt: TGTGCCAGCAGCCCCAACAGGGGGACAACCATATATTTT; CDR3aa: CASSPNRGTTIYF
d_gene: TRBD1; j_gene: TRBJ1-3; v_gene: TRBV19; abundance: -; CDR3nt: TGTGCCAGTGGGACAGGGGCCGGAAACACCATATATTTT; CDR3aa: CASGTGAGNTIYF
d_gene: TRBD1; j_gene: TRBJ1-2; v_gene: TRBV5-1; abundance: -; CDR3nt: TGCGCCAGCAGCTCCGGGACAGACACTCTTCCCTATGGCTACACCTTC; CDR3aa: CASSSGTDTLPYGYTF
d_gene: -; j_gene: TRBJ2-5; v_gene: TRBV9; abundance: -; CDR3nt: TGTGCCAGCAGCGTAGATGGCCAGGGACAAGAGACCCAGTACTTC; CDR3aa: CASSVDGQGQETQYF
d_gene: -; j_gene: TRBJ1-3; v_gene: TRBV30; abundance: -; CDR3nt: TGTGCCTGGAGGGTAGTCGGAAACACCATATATTTT; CDR3aa: CAWRVVGNTIYF
d_gene: -; j_gene: TRBJ1-6; v_gene: TRBV27; abundance: -; CDR3nt: TGTGCCAGCAGTCAAGAACTGAGCTCCTATAATTCACCCCTCCACTTT; CDR3aa: CASSQELSSYNSPLHF
d_gene: -; j_gene: TRBJ2-3; v_gene: TRBV7-9; abundance: -; CDR3nt: TGTGCCATCCCGCTCGTACTAGGGATGAGCACAGATACGCAGTATTTT; CDR3aa: CAIPLVLGMSTDTQYF
d_gene: -; j_gene: TRBJ1-5; v_gene: TRBV19; abundance: few; CDR3nt: TGTGCCAGTAGTATAGCTGTTCGTCAGCCCCAGCATTTT; CDR3aa: CASSIAVRQPQHF
d_gene: -; j_gene: TRBJ1-5; v_gene: TRBV3-1/TRBV3-2; abundance: -; CDR3nt: TGTGCCAGCAGCCTTAACAGGGATCAGCCCCAGCATTTT; CDR3aa: CASSLNRDQPQHF
d_gene: -; j_gene: TRBJ2-1; v_gene: TRBV10-3; abundance: -; CDR3nt: TGTGCCATCAGTGAGTCGATAGGCAGGGGATTTTCCTCCTACAATGAGCAGTTCTTC; CDR3aa: CAISESIGRGFSSYNEQFF
d_gene: -; j_gene: TRBJ1-5; v_gene: TRBV30; abundance: -; CDR3nt: TGTGCCTGGAGTCCAGGGGGCAATCAGCCCCAGCATTTT; CDR3aa: CAWSPGGNQPQHF
d_gene: -; j_gene: TRBJ2-1; v_gene: TRBV2; abundance: -; CDR3nt: TGTGCCAGCAGACTAGCTGGCAATGAGCAGTTCTTC; CDR3aa: CASRLAGNEQFF
d_gene: -; j_gene: TRBJ2-3; v_gene: TRBV19; abundance: -; CDR3nt: TGTGCCAGTAGTATAGGGCCGGGGGGCCCAGATACGCAGTATTTT; CDR3aa: CASSIGPGGPDTQYF
d_gene: -; j_gene: TRBJ2-3; v_gene: TRBV7-2; abundance: -; CDR3nt: TGTGCCAGCAGCCCAGGGGTTTCATCCACAGATACGCAGTATTTT; CDR3aa: CASSPGVSSTDTQYF
d_gene: -; j_gene: TRBJ1-4; v_gene: TRBV29-1; abundance: -; CDR3nt: TGCAGCGTTCTCTCAGGGTCGATTAATGAAAAACTGTTTTTT; CDR3aa: CSVLSGSINEKLFF
d_gene: -; j_gene: TRBJ1-2; v_gene: TRBV18; abundance: -; CDR3nt: TGTGCCAGCTCACCACCGTCGGGGACCGGTTATGGCTACACCTTC; CDR3aa: CASSPPSGTGYGYTF
d_gene: TRBD2; j_gene: TRBJ2-7; v_gene: TRBV5-1; abundance: -; CDR3nt: TGCGCCAGCAGTCCCCTCGCGGGGGGCCGGGGGGAGCAGTACTTC; CDR3aa: CASSPLAGGRGEQYF
d_gene: -; j_gene: TRBJ2-3; v_gene: TRBV14; abundance: -; CDR3nt: TGTGCCAGCAGCGAAGAAAGTATCGCAGATACGCAGTATTTT; CDR3aa: CASSEESIADTQYF
d_gene: -; j_gene: TRBJ1-2; v_gene: TRBV19; abundance: -; CDR3nt: TGTGCCAGTAGTATATCGCGGGCCGTCGGCTACACCTTC; CDR3aa: CASSISRAVGYTF
d_gene: TRBD2; j_gene: TRBJ2-1; v_gene: TRBV7-2; abundance: -; CDR3nt: TGTGCCAGCAGCTTGTCGAGCGGGGGGTTTTATGTTAGTAATGAGCAGTTCTTC; CDR3aa: CASSLSSGGFYVSNEQFF
d_gene: TRBD1; j_gene: TRBJ2-2; v_gene: TRBV27; abundance: -; CDR3nt: TGTGCCAGCTTATCTGGACAGGGGAACACCGGGGAGCTGTTTTTT; CDR3aa: CASLSGQGNTGELFF
d_gene: -; j_gene: TRBJ1-1; v_gene: TRBV19; abundance: -; CDR3nt: TGTGCCAGTAGTCCGCCGGACAGACTGAACACTGAAGCTTTCTTT; CDR3aa: CASSPPDRLNTEAFF
d_gene: -; j_gene: TRBJ1-2; v_gene: TRBV12-5; abundance: -; CDR3nt: TGTGCTAGTGGTTTGCGGGAGGGTGATGGCTACACCTTC; CDR3aa: CASGLREGDGYTF
d_gene: -; j_gene: TRBJ1-4; v_gene: TRBV28; abundance: -; CDR3nt: TGTGCCAGCAGTTTCGTCACAGGGAGCGAAAAACTGTTTTTT; CDR3aa: CASSFVTGSEKLFF
d_gene: -; j_gene: TRBJ1-1; v_gene: TRBV20-1; abundance: -; CDR3nt: TGCAGTGCGGCATCTGTGACTGAAGCTTTCTTT; CDR3aa: CSAASVTEAFF
d_gene: -; j_gene: TRBJ1-6; v_gene: TRBV6-2/TRBV6-3; abundance: -; CDR3nt: TGTGCCAGCAGTCACCGCCAGAATAGTTCACCCCTCCACTTT; CDR3aa: CASSHRQNSSPLHF
d_gene: TRBD2; j_gene: TRBJ2-5; v_gene: TRBV10-3; abundance: once; CDR3nt: TGTGCCATCAGTGACTTGACTAGCGGGGAAGAGACCCAGTACTTC; CDR3aa: CAISDLTSGEETQYF
d_gene: TRBD2; j_gene: TRBJ2-1; v_gene: TRBV11-3; abundance: -; CDR3nt: TGTGCCAGCAGCAGGGGGTTTAGCGGGGGTCGGGATGAGCAGTTCTTC; CDR3aa: CASSRGFSGGRDEQFF
d_gene: -; j_gene: TRBJ2-2; v_gene: TRBV24-1; abundance: -; CDR3nt: TGTGCCACCAGTGACCCTGAGGACTGGACCGGGGAGCTGTTTTTT; CDR3aa: CATSDPEDWTGELFF
d_gene: -; j_gene: TRBJ2-7; v_gene: TRBV2; abundance: once; CDR3nt: TGTGCCAGCAGTGAGCCCTTTTCCTACGAGCAGTACTTC; CDR3aa: CASSEPFSYEQYF
d_gene: -; j_gene: TRBJ1-2; v_gene: TRBV19; abundance: -; CDR3nt: TGTGCCAGTAGTATAGTCGGAGGCAGGGCGACCTATGGCTACACCTTC; CDR3aa: CASSIVGGRATYGYTF
d_gene: TRBD1; j_gene: TRBJ1-3; v_gene: TRBV6-5; abundance: -; CDR3nt: TGTGCCAGCAGTTACGCGCCGGGACAGGGAATAAACACCATATATTTT; CDR3aa: CASSYAPGQGINTIYF
d_gene: -; j_gene: TRBJ1-1; v_gene: TRBV7-3; abundance: -; CDR3nt: TGTGCCAGCAGCAGCCAGGAGAACACTGAAGCTTTCTTT; CDR3aa: CASSSQENTEAFF
d_gene: -; j_gene: TRBJ1-2; v_gene: TRBV4-3; abundance: -; CDR3nt: TGCGCCAGCAGCCAGCTGCACGGGACTGTTTCTGGCTACACCTTC; CDR3aa: CASSQLHGTVSGYTF
d_gene: -; j_gene: TRBJ2-2; v_gene: TRBV19; abundance: -; CDR3nt: TGTGCCAGTAGGGACACAGGGTATTATGTCGGGGAGCTGTTTTTT; CDR3aa: CASRDTGYYVGELFF
d_gene: -; j_gene: TRBJ2-3; v_gene: TRBV5-1; abundance: -; CDR3nt: TGCGCCAGCAATTTTCGGGGGTCTAGCACAGATACGCAGTATTTT; CDR3aa: CASNFRGSSTDTQYF
d_gene: -; j_gene: TRBJ1-2; v_gene: TRBV7-6; abundance: -; CDR3nt: TGTGCCAGCAGCTTAGTCGGGGGGACTAACTATGGCTACACCTTC; CDR3aa: CASSLVGGTNYGYTF